This record looks at one T cell receptor (beta chain) sequence and its context. Its specificity is not known. The data were obtained in a study of cytomegalovirus exposure and HLA in healthy donors. Findings of the study overall: A highly shared variant cluster was judged a likely technical artifact. No immune exposure information besides CMV serostatus was available. Reports indicate that TCR beta sequences accurately predicted the HLA-A and HLA-B alleles of most subjects. A list of roughly 160 TCR beta chains associated with cytomegalovirus was given.

Use of 60 Vbeta and 13 Jbeta primers characterized the PCR. Assay used: immunoSEQ multiplex PCR; TCRdb lists only in-frame clones, some missing. The sample carries tens of thousands of clones, roughly 70% recorded once. The TCR was taken from a woman between 50 and 59 years old in good health and CMV-seropositive. The source material was PBMCs.

DNA of the CDR3: TGTGCCAGCAGCGACCGGGACTCAACGTTCCAAGAGACCCAGTACTTC. Its translation: CASSDRDSTFQETQYF. The rearrangement joins TRBV9 to TRBJ2-5; D is possibly TRBD2 (6 bases). The CDR3 totals 16 residues. Trimming pared 3 bases from V and 1 base from J, leaving 16 bases between. CDR1 and CDR2 (germline): SGDLS, YYNGEE.